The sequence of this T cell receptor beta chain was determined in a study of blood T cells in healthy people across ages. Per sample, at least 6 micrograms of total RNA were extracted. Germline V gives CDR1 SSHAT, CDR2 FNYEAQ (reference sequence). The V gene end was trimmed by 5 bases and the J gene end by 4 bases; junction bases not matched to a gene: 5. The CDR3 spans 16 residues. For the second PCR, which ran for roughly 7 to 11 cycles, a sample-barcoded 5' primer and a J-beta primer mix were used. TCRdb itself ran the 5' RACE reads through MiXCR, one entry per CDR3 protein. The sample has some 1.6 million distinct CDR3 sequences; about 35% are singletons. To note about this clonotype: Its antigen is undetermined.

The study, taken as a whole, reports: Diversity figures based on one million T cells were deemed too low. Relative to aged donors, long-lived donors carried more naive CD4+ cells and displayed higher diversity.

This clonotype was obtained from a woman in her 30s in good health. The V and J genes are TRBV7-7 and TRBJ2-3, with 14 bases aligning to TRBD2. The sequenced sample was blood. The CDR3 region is CASSRGTSGSADTQYF. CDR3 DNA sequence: TGTGCCAGCAGCAGAGGGACTAGCGGGAGTGCAGATACGCAGTATTTT.